The 32 T cell receptor beta chains in this list originate from one sample, sequenced in a study of cytomegalovirus exposure and HLA in healthy donors. Primers: 60 Vbeta forward and 13 Jbeta reverse. Measured with immunoSEQ multiplex PCR; TCRdb has only the in-frame clones, and not every one. The table records 90,000 or so clones, 78% of them present only once. What was sequenced was PBMCs. These receptors were taken from a woman aged 40 to 50 in good health and CMV-seronegative.

On this clone itself: One end of the junction varies from germline; a read error may be responsible. The chain joins TRBV28 to TRBJ2-1; no firm D call. The germline V gene encodes CDR1 MDHEN and CDR2 SYDVKM. This CDR3 region has 14 residues. The DNA of the CDR3 is TGTGCCAGCAGTTTCGTGGAGTACTACGATGAGCAGTTCTTC. Translated, it gives CASSFVEYYDEQFF.

The V call is TRBV19, the J call TRBJ1-1, with a possible D match to TRBD1 (5 bases). Trimming left V 6 bases short and J 5 bases short, with 10 bases between. Germline V gene sequence: CDR1 LNHDA, CDR2 SQIVND (reference sequence). This CDR3 is 12 amino acids long. CDR3 in DNA: TGTGCCAGTAGCTGGCGGGGGACTGAAGCTTTCTTT. It encodes CASSWRGTEAFF.

This clone was detected only a few times. V and J are TRBV4-2 and TRBJ2-5, with TRBD2 matching over 12 bases. The J call is doubtful: the DNA matches TRBJ2-7 better. The germline V gene encodes CDR1 LGHNA and CDR2 YNFKEQ. The CDR3 extends over 15 amino acids. CDR3 residues: CASSPGLAGKYEQYF. CDR3 in DNA: TGTGCCAGCAGCCCAGGACTAGCGGGGAAATACGAGCAGTACTTC.

The CDR3 coding sequence is TGTGCCAGCAGCGCAGGGGGCGCGGGCAATCAGCCCCAGCATTTT. Its translation is CASSAGGAGNQPQHF. The J gene is TRBJ1-5, the V gene TRBV9; TRBD1 agrees at 8 bases. There are 15 residues in the CDR3. The germline gives CDR1 SGDLS, CDR2 YYNGEE. Unmatched junction bases numbered 4, after V lost 3 bases and J lost 2 bases.

This chain joins TRBV18 and TRBJ2-3; D not certain. Germline CDR1 KGHSH, CDR2 LQKENI. The V gene lost 3 bases and the J gene lost 2 bases, with 3 bases spanning the gap. The CDR3 has 12 residues. The CDR3, as DNA: TGTGCCAGCTCACCCTTCACAGATACGCAGTATTTT. Residues: CASSPFTDTQYF.

The chain links TRBV10-1 to TRBJ1-4; a possible D gene is TRBD1 (5 bases). The CDR3 spans 15 residues. Trimming took off 2 bases at V and 8 bases at J, with 15 bases between the two ends. Per germline, CDR1 WNHNN and CDR2 SYGVQD (reference sequence). CDR3 loop: CASSEGRGYGEKLFF. DNA of the CDR3: TGCGCCAGCAGTGAGGGGCGGGGGTACGGGGAAAAACTGTTTTTT.

The chain is built from TRBV5-4 and TRBJ2-4; tentative D call: TRBD2 (6 bases). Trimming stripped 4 bases from V and 2 bases from J, with 13 bases between. The length of the CDR3 is 15 residues. CDR1 is SGHNT, CDR2 YYREEE, per germline (reference sequence). Written as DNA, the CDR3 is TGTGCCAGCAGCCCGACCGGGACTTCCAAAAACATTCAGTACTTC. It codes for CASSPTGTSKNIQYF.

V and J are TRBV30 and TRBJ1-5; TRBD1 matches at 10 bases. The germline V gene has CDR1 GTSNPN and CDR2 SVGIG (reference sequence). There are 14 residues in the CDR3. V lost 0 bases and J lost 4; bases outside the gene matches: 0. The DNA of the CDR3 is TGTGCCTGGAGTGTGGGACAGGGGAATCAGCCCCAGCATTTT. This sequence encodes CAWSVGQGNQPQHF.

CDR3 in DNA: TGTGCCAGTAGTATAGCTCGCACCGGGGAGCTGTTTTTT. It yields the protein CASSIARTGELFF. The V call is TRBV19, the J call TRBJ2-2; D unclear. The CDR3 loop spans 13 amino acids. From germline, CDR1 is LNHDA and CDR2 SQIVND (reference sequence). The ends were cut back, 1 base at V and 4 bases at J, with 4 bases in the middle.

The V call is TRBV2, the J call TRBJ2-2; 10 bases line up with TRBD1. Looked up from germline, CDR1 is SNHLY and CDR2 is FYNNEI. The CDR3 extends over 14 amino acids. V lost 6 bases, J lost 7 bases, and 5 bases stayed unmatched. CDR3: CASRRQGAGGELFF. The CDR3 coding sequence is TGTGCCAGCAGGAGACAGGGGGCAGGCGGGGAGCTGTTTTTT. Combining the CDR3 with reference TRBV2 and TRBJ2-2 gives the whole variable domain EPEVTQTPSHQVTQMGQEVILRCVPISNHLYFYWYRQILGQKVEFLVSFYNNEISEKSEIFDDQFSVERPDGSNFTLKIRSTKLEDSAMYFCASRRQGAGGELFFGEGSRLTVL.

The chain employs TRBV28 and TRBJ2-5; TRBD2 matches 11 bases. There are 16 residues in the CDR3. V lost 5 bases to trimming and J lost 4 bases; unmatched junction nucleotides: 9. Germline loops: CDR1 MDHEN, CDR2 SYDVKM. CDR3 nucleotides: TGTGCCAGCAGTCCAACTAGCGGGAGTTTCGGAGAGACCCAGTACTTC. This sequence encodes CASSPTSGSFGETQYF. The whole variable domain, filled in from reference TRBV28 and TRBJ2-5, reads DVKVTQSSRYLVKRTGEKVFLECVQDMDHENMFWYRQDPGLGLRLIYFSYDVKMKEKGDIPEGYSVSREKKERFSLILESASTNQTSMYLCASSPTSGSFGETQYFGPGTRLLVL.

The chain links TRBV7-2 to TRBJ2-4, with D tentatively TRBD2 (6 bases). Germline V lookup: CDR1 SGHTA, CDR2 FQGNSA. This CDR3 has 15 amino acids. Trimming shortened V by 0 bases and J by 7 bases, and 13 bases separated the two germline ends. This chain's CDR3 is CASSLAGGPGNIQYF. The CDR3 DNA reads TGTGCCAGCAGCTTAGCAGGAGGGCCAGGGAACATTCAGTACTTC.

The genes are TRBV6-6 and TRBJ1-1; D is unclear. The V gene's germline CDR1 is MNHNY and CDR2 SVGAGI (reference sequence). CDR3 size: 15 residues. Trimming took off 4 bases at V and 1 base at J, with 13 bases between the two ends. The chain's CDR3 is CASSLQKTANTEAFF. DNA for the CDR3: TGTGCCAGCAGTTTACAGAAGACGGCGAACACTGAAGCTTTCTTT.

The chain carries TRBV27 and TRBJ2-1, with 13 bases fitting TRBD2. This CDR3 has 17 amino acids. CDR1 is MNHEY, CDR2 SMNVEV, per germline (reference sequence). The J segment lost 3 bases and the V segment lost 2 bases, leaving 4 bases of the junction unmatched. CDR3 coding DNA: TGTGCCAGCAGTTTACTCCGGACTAGCGGGAGCTACAATGAGCAGTTCTTC. Protein: CASSLLRTSGSYNEQFF.

The gene calls are TRBV7-8 and TRBJ2-7; D is unresolved. The CDR3 is 14 amino acids. Germline V gene lookup returns CDR1 SGHVS and CDR2 FQNEAQ. V lost 3 bases and J lost 3, with 12 bases in between. The CDR3 here is CASSFGDLDYEQYF. CDR3 nucleotide sequence: TGTGCCAGCAGCTTCGGAGACCTTGACTACGAGCAGTACTTC.

V usage is TRBV5-1 and J usage is TRBJ2-7; TRBD2 matches 8 bases. CDR1 is SGHRS and CDR2 is YFSETQ in the germline V gene. The CDR3 contains 15 residues. J lost 3 bases, V lost 1 base, and 6 bases had no gene match. For the CDR3, the DNA is TGCGCCAGCAGCTTGACCGGGAGGGCCGGCTACGAGCAGTACTTC. Amino acid sequence: CASSLTGRAGYEQYF.

The chain has TRBV27 and TRBJ1-1, with D possibly TRBD1 on 5 matching bases. Germline CDR1 and CDR2: MNHEY and SMNVEV (reference sequence). The CDR3 sequence is 15 residues long. The V gene lost 3 bases and the J gene lost 5 bases, with 16 bases spanning the gap. The CDR3 region is CASSFSLQGPTEAFF. For the CDR3, the DNA is TGTGCCAGCAGTTTCTCACTGCAGGGTCCAACTGAAGCTTTCTTT.

The CDR3: CASSEPYYGYTF. CDR3 sequence (DNA): TGTGCCAGCAGTGAACCGTACTATGGCTACACCTTC. This sequence joins TRBV25-1 and TRBJ1-2; unclear D gene. CDR1 is MGHDK, CDR2 SYGVNS, per germline. Trimming left V 2 bases short and J 3 bases short, with 4 bases between. This CDR3 has 12 amino acids.

The chain carries TRBV4-1 and TRBJ2-1; D remains ambiguous. Germline V gene sequence: CDR1 MGHRA, CDR2 YSYEKL. V lost 6 bases, J lost 6 bases, and 9 bases lay in between. This CDR3 spans 12 amino acids. The CDR3 reads CASSHFSNEQFF. CDR3 DNA: TGCGCCAGCAGTCACTTTTCCAATGAGCAGTTCTTC.

This clone was counted between two and nine times. The chain carries TRBV30 and TRBJ2-3, with no clear D. The V end lost 1 base, the J end lost 10 bases, and 12 bases lay between the germline ends. The germline V gene has CDR1 GTSNPN and CDR2 SVGIG (reference sequence). The CDR3 runs to 12 residues. DNA of the CDR3: TGTGCCTGGAGTGGATCCCTCCGCGCGCAGTATTTT. Translating it yields CAWSGSLRAQYF. Together with reference TRBV30 and TRBJ2-3, the CDR3 gives the full variable domain: SQTIHQWPATLVQPVGSPLSLECTVEGTSNPNLYWYRQAAGRGLQLLFYSVGIGQISSEVPQNLSASRPQDRQFILSSKKLLLSDSGFYLCAWSGSLRAQYFGPGTRLTVL.

This chain uses TRBV6-5 with TRBJ2-3; 8 bases match TRBD1. J gave up 2 bases and V 1 base, and 5 bases lay outside the gene matches. Germline V gives CDR1 MNHEY, CDR2 SVGAGI. CDR3 length equals 16 residues. The DNA for the CDR3 is TGTGCCAGCAGTTACTTACAGGGGGGATACACAGATACGCAGTATTTT. Translation: CASSYLQGGYTDTQYF.

This clone was seen only a few times. The genes are TRBV10-2 and TRBJ2-1; tentative D call: TRBD2 (5 bases). Per germline, CDR1 WSHSY and CDR2 SAAADI. The CDR3 has 13 amino acids. Trimming left V 4 bases short and J 4 bases short, with 8 bases between. The CDR3 loop is CASSVSGYNEQFF. The CDR3 DNA sequence: TGCGCCAGCAGTGTAAGCGGATACAATGAGCAGTTCTTC.

This chain joins TRBV5-4 and TRBJ2-7; 7 bases align to TRBD1. V trimming: 4 bases; J trimming: 3 bases; junction bases outside the gene matches: 10. This CDR3 contains 15 residues. Per germline, CDR1 SGHNT and CDR2 YYREEE (reference sequence). The CDR3: CASSPDRAAFYEQYF. The CDR3 nucleotides read TGTGCCAGCAGCCCTGACAGGGCCGCATTCTACGAGCAGTACTTC.

The rearrangement links TRBV30 to TRBJ1-6; a weak D match, TRBD1 (6 bases). CDR1 and CDR2 (germline): GTSNPN, SVGIG (reference sequence). Trimming left V 2 bases short and J 7 bases short, with 15 bases between. This CDR3 contains 15 residues. CDR3 sequence: CAWSRQEGGNSPLHF. In DNA form, the CDR3 reads TGTGCCTGGAGTCGACAGGAAGGAGGAAATTCACCCCTCCACTTT.

This chain uses TRBV7-9 with TRBJ2-5, with D perhaps TRBD2 (5 bases). The J call may not be correct, given that the DNA end is closer to TRBJ2-7. Germline CDR1 reads SEHNR; CDR2 reads FQNEAQ (reference sequence). CDR3 length: 15 amino acids. DNA of the CDR3: TGTGCCAGCAGATCACACGGGGTACGGTCCTACGAGCAGTACTTC. Encoded protein: CASRSHGVRSYEQYF.

J is TRBJ1-4 and V is TRBV25-1; possible D gene TRBD1, 6 bases. The CDR3 loop spans 15 amino acids. Germline V gene data show CDR1 as MGHDK and CDR2 as SYGVNS. Trimming took 2 bases from V and 4 from J, leaving 11 bases between them. The CDR3 DNA reads as TGTGCCAGCAGTGAACGGGGGGCGTATAATGAAAAACTGTTTTTT. Encoded protein: CASSERGAYNEKLFF.

The chain is built from TRBV27 and TRBJ1-5, with a tentative D call TRBD1 (5 bases). V lost 6 bases to trimming and J lost 4 bases, with 28 bases between them. The CDR3 spans 19 residues. Germline V gene data show CDR1 as MNHEY and CDR2 as SMNVEV (reference sequence). The CDR3 is CASRPFGAAGPGTNQPQHF. As DNA, the CDR3 is TGTGCCAGCAGACCGTTCGGGGCAGCGGGCCCAGGCACTAATCAGCCCCAGCATTTT.

The chain carries TRBV7-9 and TRBJ1-1; D might be TRBD1 (5 bases). With 6 bases removed from V and 5 bases from J, the gap between germline ends came to 19 bases. The CDR3 is 15 amino acids. Germline V gives CDR1 SEHNR, CDR2 FQNEAQ (reference sequence). CDR3 bases: TGTGCCAGCAGTCTAGCGGCTGGGGGGTGGACTGAAGCTTTCTTT. Translation: CASSLAAGGWTEAFF. The variable domain in full, with the rest retrieved from reference TRBV7-9 and TRBJ1-1, is DTGVSQNPRHKITKRGQNVTFRCDPISEHNRLYWYRQTLGQGPEFLTYFQNEAQLEKSRLLSDRFSAERPKGSFSTLEIQRTEQGDSAMYLCASSLAAGGWTEAFFGQGTRLTVV.

This sequence joins TRBV28 and TRBJ1-4; 9 bases line up with TRBD1. This CDR3 is built from 14 residues. J was trimmed by 10 bases and V by 1 base; bases with no gene match: 4. Germline loops: CDR1 MDHEN, CDR2 SYDVKM. The CDR3 coding sequence is TGTGCCAGCAGTTTATTGACAGGGGGGGGAAAACTGTTTTTT. It encodes CASSLLTGGGKLFF.

In nucleotides, the CDR3 is TGTGCCAGCACCTCCCCCATTCCCGGGAGGGGTCGCAATGAGCAGTTCTTC. It yields the protein CASTSPIPGRGRNEQFF. V usage is TRBV28 and J usage is TRBJ2-1, with TRBD2 matching 8 bases. The CDR3 covers 17 residues. Germline values: CDR1 MDHEN, CDR2 SYDVKM. V lost 7 bases and J lost 6; bases outside the gene matches: 17.

This clone turned up a few times. The chain links TRBV9 to TRBJ2-7; D may be TRBD1 (6 bases). The germline V and J ends were trimmed by 4 bases and 1 base, with 12 bases remaining between them. The CDR3 length is 14 residues. The germline V gene encodes CDR1 SGDLS and CDR2 YYNGEE. CDR3 bases: TGTGCCAGCAGCCCCAATACAGGGTCCTACGAGCAGTACTTC. The encoded protein is CASSPNTGSYEQYF. Full variable domain (missing parts from reference TRBV9 and TRBJ2-7): DSGVTQTPKHLITATGQRVTLRCSPRSGDLSVYWYQQSLDQGLQFLIQYYNGEERAKGNILERFSAQQFPDLHSELNLSSLELGDSALYFCASSPNTGSYEQYFGPGTRLTVT.

This chain joins TRBV7-9 and TRBJ2-7; 12 bases line up with TRBD2. Germline assignment: CDR1 SEHNR and CDR2 FQNEAQ (reference sequence). The CDR3 runs to 17 residues. The V and J ends lost 4 bases and 6 bases, in that order; junction bases with no gene match: 13. The CDR3 reads CASSSRLAGEFPPEQYF. CDR3 sequence (DNA): TGTGCCAGCAGCTCCCGACTAGCGGGAGAATTTCCCCCCGAGCAGTACTTC.